This T cell receptor beta chain came from a study of technical replicates of blood from a few donors. This CDR3 contains 14 residues. Germline assignment: CDR1 MNHEY and CDR2 SVGAGI. Trimming took 6 bases from V and 6 from J, leaving 17 bases between them. Produced via immunoSEQ multiplex PCR; TCRdb's table is partial and in-frame only. The sample holds about 79,000 clones, 94% seen once. The chain recombines TRBV6-5 with TRBJ1-1; tentatively, D is TRBD1 (5 bases). The TCR was taken from a human donor in good health. Sequencing was carried out using T cells isolated from PBMCs. The CDR3: CASRAGNWGAEAFF. The CDR3 DNA is TGTGCCAGCAGGGCAGGGAACTGGGGGGCTGAAGCTTTCTTT.